This T cell receptor (beta chain) comes out of a study of radiation and T cells in renal cell carcinoma. Sample time point: blood 2 weeks post-SBRT. Treatment specified: 15 Gy SBRT to primary tumor, nephrectomy 4 weeks later. A note on this clone: Its target is unknown.

Study-wide points: Without pretreatment biopsies, baseline tumor clonotype presence was undetermined.

Germline trimming cut 10 bases from V and 3 bases from J; bases unmatched to any gene: 6. The germline V gene has CDR1 MNHNS and CDR2 SASEGT. The CDR3 spans 13 residues. Profiled with immunoSEQ multiplex PCR; TCRdb holds only in-frame clones, not every one. The profile shows 70,000 to 90,000 clones, 80% to 90% of them singletons. The chain couples TRBV6-1 to TRBJ2-3; 8 bases are a match to TRBD1. This clonotype was obtained from a woman in her forties or fifties with renal cell carcinoma. This specimen was blood, taken from a patient whose treatment included radiotherapy and nephrectomy. The CDR3 DNA follows: TGTGCCACCAGGGGGCGCGGAACAGATACGCAGTATTTT. This sequence encodes CATRGRGTDTQYF.